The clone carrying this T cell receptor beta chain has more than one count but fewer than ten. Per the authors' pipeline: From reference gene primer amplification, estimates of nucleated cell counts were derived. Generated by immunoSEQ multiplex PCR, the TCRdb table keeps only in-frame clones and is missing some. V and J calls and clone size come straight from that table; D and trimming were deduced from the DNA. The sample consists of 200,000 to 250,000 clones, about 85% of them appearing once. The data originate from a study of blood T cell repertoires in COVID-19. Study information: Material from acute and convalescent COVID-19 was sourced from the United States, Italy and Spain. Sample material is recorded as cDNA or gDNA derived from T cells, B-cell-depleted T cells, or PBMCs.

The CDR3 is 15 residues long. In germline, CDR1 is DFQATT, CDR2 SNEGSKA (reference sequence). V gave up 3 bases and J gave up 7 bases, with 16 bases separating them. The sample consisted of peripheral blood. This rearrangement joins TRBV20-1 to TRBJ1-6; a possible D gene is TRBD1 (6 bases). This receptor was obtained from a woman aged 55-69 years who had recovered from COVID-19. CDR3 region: CSASSLQGTNSPLHF. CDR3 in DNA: TGCAGTGCTAGTTCCCTTCAGGGGACCAATTCACCCCTCCACTTT.